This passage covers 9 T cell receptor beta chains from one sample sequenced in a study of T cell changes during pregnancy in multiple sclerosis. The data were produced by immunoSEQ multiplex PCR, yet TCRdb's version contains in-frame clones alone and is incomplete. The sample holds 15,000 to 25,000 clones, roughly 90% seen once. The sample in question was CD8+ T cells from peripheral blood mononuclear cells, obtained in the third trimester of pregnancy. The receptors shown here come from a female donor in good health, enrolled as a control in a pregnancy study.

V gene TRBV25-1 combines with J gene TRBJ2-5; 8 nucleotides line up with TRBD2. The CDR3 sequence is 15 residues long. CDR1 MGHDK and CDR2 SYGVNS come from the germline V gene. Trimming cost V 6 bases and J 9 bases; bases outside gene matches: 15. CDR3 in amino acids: CASSPPSGGPAAQYF. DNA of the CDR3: TGTGCCAGCAGCCCCCCAAGCGGGGGCCCCGCGGCCCAGTACTTC. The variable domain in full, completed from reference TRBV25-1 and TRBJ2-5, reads EADIYQTPRYLVIGTGKKITLECSQTMGHDKMYWYQQDPGMELHLIHYSYGVNSTEKGDLSSESTVSRIRTEHFPLTLESARPSHTSQYLCASSPPSGGPAAQYFGPGTRLLVL.

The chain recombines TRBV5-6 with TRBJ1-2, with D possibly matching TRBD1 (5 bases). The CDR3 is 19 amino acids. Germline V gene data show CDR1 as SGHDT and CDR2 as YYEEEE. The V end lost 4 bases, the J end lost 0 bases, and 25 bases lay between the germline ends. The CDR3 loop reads CASSRGSPLQAIPNYGYTF. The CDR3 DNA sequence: TGTGCCAGCAGCCGTGGTTCCCCCCTACAGGCGATCCCTAACTATGGCTACACCTTC.

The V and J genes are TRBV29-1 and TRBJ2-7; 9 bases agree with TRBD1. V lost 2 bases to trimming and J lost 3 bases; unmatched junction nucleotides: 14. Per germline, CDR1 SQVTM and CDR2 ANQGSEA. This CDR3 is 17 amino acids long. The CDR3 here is CSVESRGNRGRIYEQYF. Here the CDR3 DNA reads TGCAGCGTTGAAAGCAGGGGGAACAGGGGGCGCATCTACGAGCAGTACTTC.

CDR3 residues: CASSFLGNQETQYF. The CDR3 DNA sequence: TGTGCCAGCAGTTTTCTAGGTAACCAAGAGACCCAGTACTTC. The chain couples TRBV27 to TRBJ2-5, with no clear D. The V end lost 3 bases, the J end lost 0 bases, and 8 bases lay between the germline ends. Germline V gene lookup returns CDR1 MNHEY and CDR2 SMNVEV (reference sequence). There are 14 residues in the CDR3.

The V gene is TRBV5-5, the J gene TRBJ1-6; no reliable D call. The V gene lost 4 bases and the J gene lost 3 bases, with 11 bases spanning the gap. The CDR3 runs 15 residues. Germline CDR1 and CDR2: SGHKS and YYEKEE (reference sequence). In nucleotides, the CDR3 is TGTGCCAGCAGCGGGAGGGAGGACTATAATTCACCCCTCCACTTT. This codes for CASSGREDYNSPLHF.

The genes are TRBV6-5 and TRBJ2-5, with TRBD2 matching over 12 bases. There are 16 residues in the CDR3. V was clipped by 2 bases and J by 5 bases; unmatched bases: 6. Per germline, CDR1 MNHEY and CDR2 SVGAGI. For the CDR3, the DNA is TGTGCCAGCAGTTACCTACTAGCGGGAGGTTTGGAGACCCAGTACTTC. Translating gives CASSYLLAGGLETQYF.

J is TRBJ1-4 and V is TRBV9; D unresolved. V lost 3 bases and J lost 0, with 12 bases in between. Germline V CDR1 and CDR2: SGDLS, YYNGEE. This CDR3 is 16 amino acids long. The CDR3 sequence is CASSGDNSATNEKLFF. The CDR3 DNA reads TGTGCCAGCAGCGGCGATAACAGTGCAACTAATGAAAAACTGTTTTTT.

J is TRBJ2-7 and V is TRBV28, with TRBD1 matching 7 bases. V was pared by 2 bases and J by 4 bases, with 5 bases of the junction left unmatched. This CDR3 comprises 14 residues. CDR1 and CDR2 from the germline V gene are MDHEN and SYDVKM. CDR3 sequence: CASSLRQGVYEQYF. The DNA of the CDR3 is TGTGCCAGCAGTTTAAGGCAGGGGGTGTACGAGCAGTACTTC.

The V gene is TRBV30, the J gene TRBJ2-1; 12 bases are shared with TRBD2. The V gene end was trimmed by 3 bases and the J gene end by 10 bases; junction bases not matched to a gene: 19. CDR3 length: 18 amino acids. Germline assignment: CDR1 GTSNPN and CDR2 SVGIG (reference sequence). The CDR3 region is CAWSLLLASGGASYEQFF. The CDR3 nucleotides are TGTGCCTGGAGCCTTTTACTGGCTAGCGGGGGGGCCTCTTACGAGCAGTTCTTC.